This T cell receptor (beta chain) was captured in a study of T cells in Graves' hyperthyroidism and ophthalmopathy (dated by TCRdb to the late 2010s). Describing the broader study: Peripheral blood was collected at initial diagnosis, before any treatment. To identify distinguishing TCR V-J signatures, a discovery cohort of around 98 patients was used, comprising 43 with Graves' ophthalmopathy and around 60 with stable Graves' hyperthyroidism. Whether ophthalmopathy could be predicted prospectively was tested in an independent validation cohort made up of under 20 hyperthyroidism patients plus 17 patients who later progressed to ophthalmopathy. The roughly 91 discovery patients were randomly split 7:3 into training and test sets. The study also compared thyroid tissue and blood T-cell repertoires from roughly 6 Graves' hyperthyroidism patients. After blood sampling, hyperthyroidism patients were treated with methimazole at a starting dose of 30 mg daily, and ophthalmopathy patients were treated with high-dose intravenous methylprednisolone. TCR Vbeta CDR3 sequencing of some 140 peripheral blood samples (around 45 ophthalmopathy, under 80 hyperthyroidism and roughly 17 progressor patients) is reported in the paper. What the work shows at the level of the full study, not this receptor alone: Ophthalmopathy was separated from stable hyperthyroidism by a 13 V-J signature model, with 85% to 90% sensitivity and 81% to 83% specificity obtained in cross-validation and 80%/75% obtained in testing. Blood samples also contained most of the expanded thyroid clonotypes (frequency above 0.001), which suggests that blood repertoires may reflect thyroid immune responses. In validation, the model predicted progression to ophthalmopathy a median of around six months before onset, with about 67% sensitivity and about 72% specificity. Sample size was not statistically predetermined, and investigators were not blinded to group allocation.

Graves' hyperthyroidism was defined as stable when no progression to ophthalmopathy occurred over 18 months of follow-up. The hyperthyroidism patients were between 18 and 65 years old and newly diagnosed, with a disease duration of less than 2 months. Patients with uncontrolled infections, other autoimmune diseases, pregnancy or lactation were excluded. Diagnoses relied on clinical symptoms, serum thyroxine and TRAb, thyroid ultrasound and orbital computed tomography. Ficoll-Paque density gradient centrifugation was used to isolate PBMCs from 8.5 to 10 ml of fresh peripheral blood. Total RNA was extracted using Trizol reagent, and RNA quality was assessed on an Agilent 2100 Bioanalyzer. The TCR beta CDR3 regions were amplified from RNA transcripts. The first round of RT-PCR for the TCR CDR3 was performed with the HTBI primer set and the Qiagen OneStep RT-PCR kit. A second multiplex PCR round built the libraries, followed by size selection and purification. Libraries were sequenced paired-end with 100 bp reads on an Illumina HiSeq2000. As for the original processing: Raw data were processed with SOAPnuke, discarding reads with adapters, uncalled bases, mean Phred below 15, or no exact constant-primer or identifier match. High-quality paired reads were merged using COPE v1.2.5, and each unique nucleotide sequence was defined as a clonotype. MiTCR v1.1 was used to align the clonotypes against IMGT TRBV, TRBD and TRBJ reference segments. The analysis included only V-J combinations with a frequency above 0.0001, which together covered more than 98% of the repertoires. A TCS score was defined as the ratio between F50 (clonal expansion) and ExV (chaos), using BLOSUM62-based TCRdist between CDR3 peptides within each V-J. Welch's t-statistics and random forest reduced several hundred V-J features to roughly 13, which were used in a naive Bayes classifier (R e1071). TCRdb trimmed the raw reads at Q25, called clones with MiXCR and kept productive beta chains. Merged by CDR3 protein, the rows form single entries marked with the most common genes and DNA. TCRdb, not the authors, supplied the V and J calls. The sample table lists around 520,000 distinct CDR3 sequences, 14% of them with a count of one. The biggest ten clones account for about 15% of the sample.

This clonotype was counted between two and nine times. No antigen is known for it. No base quality information exists; no much larger clone differs at one position. The germline V gene (reference sequence) specifies MNHEY as CDR1 and SMNVEV as CDR2. The trim is 1 base for V and 0 bases for J, with a gap of 7 bases between the germline ends. Taken from cysteine to phenylalanine, the CDR3 has 16 residues. The only DNA kept is the CDR3, 48 bases in frame from the first base. The sequenced sample was blood. The sequence joins TRBV27 to TRBJ1-6; possibly the D gene is TRBD1, per 5 matching bases. The TCR comes from a woman aged 40 to 55 with Graves' hyperthyroidism. CDR3 protein: CASSLLDSSYNSPLHF. The DNA sequence follows: TGTGCCAGCAGTTTATTAGACAGCTCCTATAATTCACCCCTCCACTTT.